One sample yielded the 18 T cell receptor beta chains listed below, sequenced in a study of blood T cell repertoires in COVID-19. Here immunoSEQ multiplex PCR was the method, and the copy in TCRdb shows in-frame clones only, minus some. The sample holds 220,000 or so clones, 90% seen once. The source material was PBMCs or T cells enriched from blood (not recorded which). These receptors came from a man between 50 and 59 years old who had been exposed to COVID-19.

The V gene is TRBV5-1, the J gene TRBJ1-2, with 7 positions matching TRBD1. Germline assignment: CDR1 SGHRS and CDR2 YFSETQ. The CDR3 length is 16 residues. V lost 0 bases and J lost 3; bases outside the gene matches: 8. This CDR3 reads CASSLEAPGGDYGYTF. CDR3 coding DNA: TGCGCCAGCAGCTTGGAGGCCCCAGGGGGTGACTATGGCTACACCTTC.

The chain combines TRBV7-3 with TRBJ1-2, with 8 bases fitting TRBD1. The length of the CDR3 is 13 residues. The V segment lost 5 bases and the J segment 4 bases; nucleotides outside the gene matches: 3. The germline V gene encodes CDR1 SGHTA and CDR2 FQGTGA. The CDR3 bases are TGTGCCAGCAGCCCCGGACAGGGCTATGGCTACACCTTC. Its translation: CASSPGQGYGYTF.

The V and J genes are TRBV5-1 and TRBJ2-1; D perhaps matches TRBD2 (5 bases). Trimming took 2 bases from V and 0 from J, leaving 9 bases between them. This CDR3 has 15 amino acids. Germline V gene lookup returns CDR1 SGHRS and CDR2 YFSETQ. This CDR3 is CASSLADPSYNEQFF. The CDR3 DNA follows: TGCGCCAGCAGCTTAGCGGACCCCTCCTACAATGAGCAGTTCTTC.

J is TRBJ2-7 and V is TRBV5-1; the D is unclear. V was trimmed by 0 bases and J by 0 bases, leaving 7 bases between them. The CDR3 contains 14 residues. Looked up from germline, CDR1 is SGHRS and CDR2 is YFSETQ. The CDR3 loop is CASSLAANSYEQYF. The CDR3 bases are TGCGCCAGCAGCTTGGCAGCGAACTCCTACGAGCAGTACTTC.

The chain joins TRBV27 to TRBJ2-7; 8 bases align to TRBD2. Germline CDR1 and CDR2: MNHEY and SMNVEV (reference sequence). The CDR3 runs to 15 residues. The V segment lost 5 bases and the J segment 2 bases; nucleotides outside the gene matches: 8. Here the CDR3 DNA reads TGTGCCAGCAGTAAACCCAGCGGGGGAGCCTACGAGCAGTACTTC. Protein: CASSKPSGGAYEQYF.

The chain joins TRBV19 to TRBJ1-2, with 8 bases aligning to TRBD1. Unmatched junction bases numbered 7, after V lost 6 bases and J lost 4 bases. This CDR3 spans 14 amino acids. In germline, CDR1 is LNHDA, CDR2 SQIVND (reference sequence). The CDR3 here is CASSPGQVVYGYTF. The CDR3, as DNA: TGTGCCAGTAGCCCGGGACAGGTAGTCTATGGCTACACCTTC.

A single count supports this clone. The J gene is TRBJ2-1, the V gene TRBV28; tentatively, D is TRBD2 (5 bases). Germline CDR1 reads MDHEN; CDR2 reads SYDVKM. The CDR3 contains 13 residues. Trimming removed 3 bases at V and 7 bases at J, with 10 bases between. The CDR3 coding sequence is TGTGCCAGCAGTTTTCGAGGGTATAATGAGCAGTTCTTC. It specifies CASSFRGYNEQFF.

V usage is TRBV28 and J usage is TRBJ1-2; 8 bases fit TRBD1. Germline CDR1 MDHEN, CDR2 SYDVKM. The V gene end was trimmed by 7 bases and the J gene end by 2 bases; junction bases not matched to a gene: 9. The CDR3 extends over 15 amino acids. The CDR3 here is CASIWADRANYGYTF. Here the CDR3 DNA reads TGTGCCAGCATATGGGCGGACAGGGCCAACTATGGCTACACCTTC.

The CDR3 DNA reads TGTGCCAGTAGCCGGGACAGGGCGAATTCACCCCTCCACTTT. Protein product: CASSRDRANSPLHF. The V and J genes are TRBV19 and TRBJ1-6; 9 bases fit TRBD1. The CDR3 extends over 14 amino acids. Germline assignment: CDR1 LNHDA and CDR2 SQIVND (reference sequence). V was pared by 6 bases and J by 7 bases, with 4 bases of the junction left unmatched.

The chain combines TRBV11-2 with TRBJ1-1; no definite D call. There are 13 residues in the CDR3. The germline V and J ends were trimmed by 3 bases and 1 base, with 6 bases remaining between them. The germline CDR1 and CDR2 sequences are SGHAT and FQNNGV. The CDR3 DNA sequence: TGTGCCAGCAGCTTCGCAGGGAACACTGAAGCTTTCTTT. This gives the protein CASSFAGNTEAFF. Drawing the rest from reference TRBV11-2 and TRBJ1-1, the complete variable domain is EAGVAQSPRYKIIEKRQSVAFWCNPISGHATLYWYQQILGQGPKLLIQFQNNGVVDDSQLPKDRFSAERLKGVDSTLKIQPAKLEDSAVYLCASSFAGNTEAFFGQGTRLTVV.

The CDR3 DNA reads TGCAGTGCTGGTGCGGCAGGGGGCGGGTTTGAAGCTTTCTTT. Translating gives CSAGAAGGGFEAFF. The chain employs TRBV20-1 and TRBJ1-1; 8 nucleotides agree with TRBD1. Germline CDR1 reads DFQATT; CDR2 reads SNEGSKA (reference sequence). The junction had 12 bases not matched to a gene; V was cut back by 5 bases and J by 7 bases. This CDR3 comprises 14 residues.

The chain uses TRBV9 and TRBJ1-6; no firm D call. This CDR3 is 13 amino acids long. Trimming left V 3 bases short and J 4 bases short, with 5 bases between. Germline V gives CDR1 SGDLS, CDR2 YYNGEE. In DNA, the CDR3 is TGTGCCAGCAGCGGGAGTTATAATTCACCCCTCCACTTT. This translates into CASSGSYNSPLHF.

The gene calls are TRBV5-1 and TRBJ2-3; a possible D gene is TRBD1 (5 bases). The germline V gene encodes CDR1 SGHRS and CDR2 YFSETQ. Trimming stripped 1 base from V and 1 base from J, with 13 bases between. The CDR3 is made up of 16 amino acids. The CDR3 DNA sequence: TGCGCCAGCAGCTTGCAGGGTTCGACTGGCACAGATACGCAGTATTTT. Translating gives CASSLQGSTGTDTQYF.

The chain links TRBV15 to TRBJ1-1, with D tentatively TRBD1 (5 bases). Germline lookup yields CDR1 LNHNV and CDR2 YYDKDF (reference sequence). The CDR3 runs to 15 residues. Trimming took off 5 bases at V and 1 base at J, with 14 bases between the two ends. CDR3 DNA: TGTGCCACCAGCGGGGGAGGGACGGCGAACACTGAAGCTTTCTTT. Protein: CATSGGGTANTEAFF.

The rearrangement uses TRBV11-2 and TRBJ1-6, with D possibly being TRBD1 (6 bases). Trimming left V 1 base short and J 8 bases short, with 15 bases between. This CDR3 is built from 16 residues. Germline CDR1 SGHAT, CDR2 FQNNGV. For the CDR3, the DNA is TGTGCCAGCAGCTTAGTTGTAGGCAGGGGTGATTCACCCCTCCACTTT. Residues: CASSLVVGRGDSPLHF.

In this sample, this clone turned up once. The CDR3 DNA sequence: TGTGCCAGCAGTACTCCGGGACAGGGGTTGACTGAAGCTTTCTTT. It is translated as CASSTPGQGLTEAFF. The V call is TRBV28, the J call TRBJ1-1; 10 positions match TRBD1. V trimming: 5 bases; J trimming: 5 bases; junction bases outside the gene matches: 8. The CDR3 is 15 residues long. The V gene's germline CDR1 is MDHEN and CDR2 SYDVKM.

This clone appeared a few times. J is TRBJ2-2 and V is TRBV12-5; TRBD2 aligns across 10 bases. Germline CDR1 LGHNT, CDR2 FRNRAP. CDR3 length equals 15 residues. Trimming removed 5 bases from V and 5 bases from J; junction bases left unmatched: 5. CDR3 amino acids: CASGLGSGRTGELFF. The CDR3 DNA reads as TGTGCTAGTGGTCTAGGTAGCGGGAGGACCGGGGAGCTGTTTTTT. Filled out from reference TRBV12-5 and TRBJ2-2, the complete variable domain reads DARVTQTPRHKVTEMGQEVTMRCQPILGHNTVFWYRQTMMQGLELLAYFRNRAPLDDSGMPKDRFSAEMPDATLATLKIQPSEPRDSAVYFCASGLGSGRTGELFFGEGSRLTVL.

The chain recombines TRBV6-5 with TRBJ1-6, with 10 bases fitting TRBD1. With V trimmed by 7 bases and J by 7 bases, 4 bases remained unmatched. CDR3 length: 14 residues. Per germline, CDR1 MNHEY and CDR2 SVGAGI. The CDR3 loop reads CASNDRGLNSPLHF. CDR3 bases: TGTGCCAGCAACGACAGGGGGCTGAATTCACCCCTCCACTTT.